This is a list of T cell receptor beta chains from one sample in a study of T cells in Graves' hyperthyroidism and ophthalmopathy. TCRdb reprocessed the multiplex PCR reads with MiXCR, giving one entry per CDR3 protein. The sample has 450,000 to 600,000 distinct CDR3 sequences; about 20% are singletons. Sequencing used blood. The receptors shown here come from a man aged 35 to 55 with Graves' ophthalmopathy. Each CDR3 is given with its conserved first and last residue. D genes are given only for firm matches. Not every row has a clone size; where given, it reads once, few, many or a size class.

size,V,D,J,DNA,CDR3
NA,TRBV12-3/TRBV12-4,NA,TRBJ2-7,TGTGCCAGCAGCACCCTCCGCGGCGGGACCTACGAGCAGTACTTC,CASSTLRGGTYEQYF
many,TRBV2,NA,TRBJ2-3,TGTGCCAGCAGTTTCCTCAGGGACAGCACAGATACGCAGTATTTT,CASSFLRDSTDTQYF
NA,TRBV5-1,NA,TRBJ1-3,TGCGCCAGCAGCTTTATAGGGGCGCAGGACTCTGGAAACACCATATATTTT,CASSFIGAQDSGNTIYF
NA,TRBV6-1,NA,TRBJ2-3,TGTGCCAGCAGTCCCCGGACAGAACGGGCCACAGATACGCAGTATTTT,CASSPRTERATDTQYF
many,TRBV6-1,TRBD2,TRBJ2-5,TGTGCCAGCACGGGCGGGGGGGCCCGGGAGACCCAGTACTTC,CASTGGGARETQYF
many,TRBV28,NA,TRBJ1-5,TGTGCCAGCAGCTCTATCGACAGTTATAGCAATCAGCCCCAGCATTTT,CASSSIDSYSNQPQHF
NA,TRBV6-1,NA,TRBJ2-3,TGTGCCACTCCGGGTCCCCGCACAGATACGCAGTATTTT,CATPGPRTDTQYF
NA,TRBV6-1,NA,TRBJ1-3,TGTGCCAGCAGGCTTGGGACGCCTTACTCTGGAAACACCATATATTTT,CASRLGTPYSGNTIYF
many,TRBV3-1,NA,TRBJ2-7,TGTGCCAGCAGCCAAGGGGGGAGCGGCAAGTGGGAGCAGTACTTC,CASSQGGSGKWEQYF
few,TRBV12-3/TRBV12-4,TRBD1,TRBJ2-5,TGTGCCAGCAGTTCTAATACAGGGGCAGAGACCCAGTACTTC,CASSSNTGAETQYF
once,TRBV6-5,NA,TRBJ1-2,TGTGCCAGCAGTTACCCCCCGGAACACTATGGCTACACCTTC,CASSYPPEHYGYTF
NA,TRBV29-1,NA,TRBJ2-7,TGCAGCGTTGAGGGGAGTGGGACCTACGAGCAGTACTTC,CSVEGSGTYEQYF
few,TRBV20-1,NA,TRBJ1-5,TGCAGTGCTAGTTCTAGGGGGTACGGCAATCAGCCCCAGCATTTT,CSASSRGYGNQPQHF
NA,TRBV12-3/TRBV12-4,NA,TRBJ2-5,TGTGCCACCTCAAACACTGGGGGGCAAGAGACCCAGTACTTC,CATSNTGGQETQYF
NA,TRBV5-1,TRBD2,TRBJ2-1,TGCGCCAGCACCCTCGGGACTAGCTCCTACAATGAGCAGTTCTTC,CASTLGTSSYNEQFF
NA,TRBV19,NA,TRBJ2-2,TGTGCCAGTAGATCGCGGAGAGAGTCGGTCACCGGGGAGCTGTTTTTT,CASRSRRESVTGELFF
many,TRBV5-1,TRBD2,TRBJ2-7,TGCGCCAGCAGCTTGGCGGGAGGGCCGGGCTACGAGCAGTACTTC,CASSLAGGPGYEQYF
many,TRBV7-2,NA,TRBJ1-1,TGTGCCAGCAGCTTACAAGCCGGGAACACTGAAGCTTTCTTT,CASSLQAGNTEAFF
many,TRBV30,TRBD1,TRBJ2-7,TGTGCCTGGAAGGCCGGGACAGGGGTCTCCTACGAGCAGTACTTC,CAWKAGTGVSYEQYF
many,TRBV3-1,NA,TRBJ1-2,TGTGCCAGCAGCCAAAAGGGATCCTATGGCTACACCTTC,CASSQKGSYGYTF
NA,TRBV20-1,TRBD2,TRBJ2-3,TGCAGTGCGCGCCAGGGACTAGCAGATACGCAGTATTTT,CSARQGLADTQYF
NA,TRBV7-3,NA,TRBJ2-3,TGTGCCAGCAGCAAGACTCCTTTTAGCACAGATACGCAGTATTTT,CASSKTPFSTDTQYF
NA,TRBV20-1,TRBD1,TRBJ1-2,TGCAGTGCTAGAGACAGGGGGCTGGGTTATGGCTACACCTTC,CSARDRGLGYGYTF
NA,TRBV6-2/TRBV6-3,NA,TRBJ1-5,TGTGCCAGCAGTACCGCGATTAGCAATCAGCCCCAGCATTTT,CASSTAISNQPQHF
many,TRBV7-2,NA,TRBJ1-5,TGTGCCAGCAGACCGGGATCTAGCAATCAGCCCCAGCATTTT,CASRPGSSNQPQHF
many,TRBV10-3,NA,TRBJ1-5,TGTGCCATCAGTGGGGACGGAGTTTATCAGCCCCAGCATTTT,CAISGDGVYQPQHF
few,TRBV24-1,NA,TRBJ1-1,TGTGCCACCAGTGATCCCGGGACGAGGGCTTTCTTT,CATSDPGTRAFF
many,TRBV12-3/TRBV12-4,NA,TRBJ1-1,TGTGCCAGCAGTTTATATGGCCCGAATGCTGAAGCTTTCTTT,CASSLYGPNAEAFF
many,TRBV5-1,NA,TRBJ2-3,TGCGCCAGCAGCTCCCGACAGGTTACTAGCACAGATACGCAGTATTTT,CASSSRQVTSTDTQYF